This T cell receptor (beta chain) originates from a study of breast tumors, draining lymph nodes, adjacent tissues (TCRdb year 2016). In terms of the full investigation: The study compared TCR beta repertoires across tumor, adjacent nontumor tissue and axillary lymph nodes from breast cancer patients. The study aimed to assess the relationships and possible T-cell exchange between tumor, surrounding tissue and draining lymph node repertoires in human breast cancer.

Broader findings and caveats from the paper: Tumor and nontumor tissue repertoires were found to be significantly more similar in luminal-like than in basal-like breast cancer. T-cell repertoire diversity in tumors was found to be lower than in lymph nodes but higher than in nontumor tissue, and preferential V and J gene usage was observed. A scenario in which most tumor T cells derive from the lymph node and then expand within tumor tissue was judged to be consistent with the data. The conclusion that tumor T cells originate in lymph nodes was presented as consistent with a hypothesis rather than as directly demonstrated.

CDR1 and CDR2, looked up from the germline V gene (reference sequence), are LNHNV and YYDKDF. The CDR3 contains 16 residues, cysteine and phenylalanine counted. This entry keeps only the CDR3 DNA: 48 bases, framed from base 1. As for this clonotype: No antigen is known for it. The germline gene is not matched at one end of the junction; a read error may be the cause.

Sequencing was carried out with an Illumina HiSeq 2000. TCR beta chain libraries were generated through multiplex PCR amplification. The amplified TCR beta chain products were analyzed by high-throughput sequencing. TCRdb trimmed public reads at Q25 via fastp, called clones via MiXCR and kept in-frame beta chains. Each CDR3 protein gets just one entry, which takes the most common genes and DNA from the rows behind it. In all, the sample holds approximately 28,000 distinct CDR3 sequences, and less than 65% of those were seen once. The top ten clonotypes cover under 20% of the sample. Sequencing was done on a sample of breast tumor tissue. The chain joins TRBV15 to TRBJ1-4, with a tentative D gene TRBD1 over 5 matching bases. This clonotype originated in a female donor with breast cancer. Some clones in this sample may be carry-over from other donors' samples. The sequenced DNA is TGTACCACCAGCAGAGATCTCTGGCAGGGTCACGAAAAACTGTTTTTT. This encodes CTTSRDLWQGHEKLFF.